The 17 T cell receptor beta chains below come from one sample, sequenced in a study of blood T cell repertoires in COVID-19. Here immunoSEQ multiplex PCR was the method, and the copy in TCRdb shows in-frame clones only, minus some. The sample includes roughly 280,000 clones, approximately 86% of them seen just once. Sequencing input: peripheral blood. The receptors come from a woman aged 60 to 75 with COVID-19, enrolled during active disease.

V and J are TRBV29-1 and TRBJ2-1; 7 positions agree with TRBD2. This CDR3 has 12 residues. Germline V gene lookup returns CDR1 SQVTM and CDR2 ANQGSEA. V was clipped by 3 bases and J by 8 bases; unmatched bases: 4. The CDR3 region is CSVDTAGDEQFF. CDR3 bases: TGCAGCGTTGATACCGCGGGGGATGAGCAGTTCTTC.

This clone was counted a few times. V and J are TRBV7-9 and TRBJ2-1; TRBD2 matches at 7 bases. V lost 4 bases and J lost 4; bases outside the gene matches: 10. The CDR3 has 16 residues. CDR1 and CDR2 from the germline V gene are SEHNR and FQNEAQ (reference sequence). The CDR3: CASSSWSGAQYNEQFF. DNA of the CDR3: TGTGCCAGCAGCTCTTGGAGCGGGGCCCAATACAATGAGCAGTTCTTC.

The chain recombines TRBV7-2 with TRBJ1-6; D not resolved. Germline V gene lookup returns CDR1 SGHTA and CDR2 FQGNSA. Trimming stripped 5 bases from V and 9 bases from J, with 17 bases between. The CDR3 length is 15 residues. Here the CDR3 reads CASSLLGLRGSPLHF. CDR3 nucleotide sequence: TGTGCCAGCAGCCTCCTCGGGTTGCGAGGTTCACCCCTCCACTTT. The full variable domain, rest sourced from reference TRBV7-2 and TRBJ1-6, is GAGVSQSPSNKVTEKGKDVELRCDPISGHTALYWYRQSLGQGLEFLIYFQGNSAPDKSGLPSDRFSAERTGGSVSTLTIQRTQQEDSAVYLCASSLLGLRGSPLHFGNGTRLTVT.

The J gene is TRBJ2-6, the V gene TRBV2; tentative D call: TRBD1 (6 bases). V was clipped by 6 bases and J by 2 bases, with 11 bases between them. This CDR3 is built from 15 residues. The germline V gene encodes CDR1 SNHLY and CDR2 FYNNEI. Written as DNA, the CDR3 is TGTGCCAGCAGCTCACAGGGTCCTGGGGCCAACGTCCTGACTTTC. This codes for CASSSQGPGANVLTF.

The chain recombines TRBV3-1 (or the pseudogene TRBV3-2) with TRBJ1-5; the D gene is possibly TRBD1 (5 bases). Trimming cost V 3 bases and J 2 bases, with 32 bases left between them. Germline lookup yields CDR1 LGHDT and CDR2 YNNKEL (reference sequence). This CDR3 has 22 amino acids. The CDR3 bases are TGTGCCAGCAGCCATGATAACCCCCCCCGGGACTCGGGGGTGGGTGGCAATCAGCCCCAGCATTTT. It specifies CASSHDNPPRDSGVGGNQPQHF.

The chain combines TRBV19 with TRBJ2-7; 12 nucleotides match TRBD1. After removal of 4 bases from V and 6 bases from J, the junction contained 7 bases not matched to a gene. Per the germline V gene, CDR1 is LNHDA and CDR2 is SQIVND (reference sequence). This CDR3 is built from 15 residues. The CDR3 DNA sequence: TGTGCCAGTAGTACATCCGGGACAGGGGGCTCCGAGCAGTACTTC. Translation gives CASSTSGTGGSEQYF.

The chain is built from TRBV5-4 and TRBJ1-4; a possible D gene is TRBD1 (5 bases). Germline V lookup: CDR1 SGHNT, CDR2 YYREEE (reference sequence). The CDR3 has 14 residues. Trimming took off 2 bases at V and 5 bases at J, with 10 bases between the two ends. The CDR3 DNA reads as TGTGCCAGCAGCTTTCAGGGTACCAATGAAAAACTGTTTTTT. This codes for CASSFQGTNEKLFF.

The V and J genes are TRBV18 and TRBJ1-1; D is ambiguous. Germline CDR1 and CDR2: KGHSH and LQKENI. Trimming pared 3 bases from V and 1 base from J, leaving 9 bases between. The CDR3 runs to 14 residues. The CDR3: CASSPAGSNTEAFF. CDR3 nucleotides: TGTGCCAGCTCACCGGCGGGGTCGAACACTGAAGCTTTCTTT. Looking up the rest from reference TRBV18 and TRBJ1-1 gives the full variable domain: NAGVMQNPRHLVRRRGQEARLRCSPMKGHSHVYWYRQLPEEGLKFMVYLQKENIIDESGMPKERFSAEFPKEGPSILRIQQVVRGDSAAYFCASSPAGSNTEAFFGQGTRLTVV.

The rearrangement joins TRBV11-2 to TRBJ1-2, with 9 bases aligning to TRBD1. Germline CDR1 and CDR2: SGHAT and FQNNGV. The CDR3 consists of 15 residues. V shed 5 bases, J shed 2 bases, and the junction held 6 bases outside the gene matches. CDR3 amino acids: CASSATGGKNYGYTF. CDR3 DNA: TGTGCCAGCAGCGCTACAGGGGGCAAAAACTATGGCTACACCTTC.

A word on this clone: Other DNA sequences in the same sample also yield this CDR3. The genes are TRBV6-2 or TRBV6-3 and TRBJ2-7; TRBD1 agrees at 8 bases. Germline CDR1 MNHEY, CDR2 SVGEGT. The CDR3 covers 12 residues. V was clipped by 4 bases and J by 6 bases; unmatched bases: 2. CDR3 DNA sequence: TGTGCCAGCAGTTTGACAGGGGTCGAGCAGTACTTC. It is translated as CASSLTGVEQYF.

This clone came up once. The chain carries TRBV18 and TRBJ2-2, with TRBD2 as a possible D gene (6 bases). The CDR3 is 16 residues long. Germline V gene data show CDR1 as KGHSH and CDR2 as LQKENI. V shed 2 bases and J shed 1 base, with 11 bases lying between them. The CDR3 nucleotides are TGTGCCAGCTCACCATGGACTAATAAGAACACCGGGGAGCTGTTTTTT. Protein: CASSPWTNKNTGELFF.

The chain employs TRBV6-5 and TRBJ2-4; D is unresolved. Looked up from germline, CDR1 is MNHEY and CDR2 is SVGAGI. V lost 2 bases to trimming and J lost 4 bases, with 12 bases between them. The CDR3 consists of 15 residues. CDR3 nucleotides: TGTGCCAGCAGTTACAATGTCGGTAGAAAAAACATTCAGTACTTC. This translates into CASSYNVGRKNIQYF.

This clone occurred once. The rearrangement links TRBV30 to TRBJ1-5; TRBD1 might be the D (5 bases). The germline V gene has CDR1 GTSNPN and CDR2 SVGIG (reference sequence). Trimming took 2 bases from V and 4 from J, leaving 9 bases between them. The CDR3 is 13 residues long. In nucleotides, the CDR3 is TGTGCCTGGAGTCAAGGGGCGAATCAGCCCCAGCATTTT. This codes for CAWSQGANQPQHF.

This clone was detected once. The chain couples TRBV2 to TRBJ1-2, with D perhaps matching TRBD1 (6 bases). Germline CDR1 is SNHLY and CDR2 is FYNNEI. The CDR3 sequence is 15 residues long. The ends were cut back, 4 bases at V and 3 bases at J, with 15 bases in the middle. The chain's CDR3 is CASSGLRGIDYGYTF. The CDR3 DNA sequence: TGTGCCAGCAGTGGCCTGAGGGGGATCGACTATGGCTACACCTTC.

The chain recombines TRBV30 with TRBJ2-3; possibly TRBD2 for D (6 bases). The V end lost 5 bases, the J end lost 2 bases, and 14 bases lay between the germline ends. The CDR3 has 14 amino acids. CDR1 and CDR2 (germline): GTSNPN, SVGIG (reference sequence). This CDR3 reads CAWGAGGNTDTQYF. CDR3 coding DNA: TGTGCCTGGGGGGCCGGGGGTAACACAGATACGCAGTATTTT.

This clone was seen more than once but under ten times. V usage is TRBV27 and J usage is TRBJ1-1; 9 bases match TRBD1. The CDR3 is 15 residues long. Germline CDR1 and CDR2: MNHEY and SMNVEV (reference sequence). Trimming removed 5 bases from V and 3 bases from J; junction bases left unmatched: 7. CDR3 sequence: CASSRYRGRDTEAFF. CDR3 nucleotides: TGTGCCAGCAGTCGTTACAGGGGGCGTGACACTGAAGCTTTCTTT.

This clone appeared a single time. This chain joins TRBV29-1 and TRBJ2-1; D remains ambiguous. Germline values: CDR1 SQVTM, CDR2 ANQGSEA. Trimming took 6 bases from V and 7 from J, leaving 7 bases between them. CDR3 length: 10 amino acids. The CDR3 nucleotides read TGCAGCGTGAGTTTTAATGAGCAGTTCTTC. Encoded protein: CSVSFNEQFF.